This TCR beta chain was recovered during a study of shared clonotypes between healthy human individuals. Sequencing used immunoSEQ multiplex PCR; TCRdb keeps in-frame clones, though not all of them. Among around 500,000 clones listed, about 85% were seen once. The V gene lost 2 bases and the J gene lost 4 bases, with 14 bases spanning the gap. The germline CDR1 and CDR2 sequences are LNHDA and SQIVND (reference sequence). The CDR3 extends over 15 amino acids. The sequencing sample was made of PBMCs. The J gene is TRBJ1-1, the V gene TRBV19; possible D gene TRBD1, 5 bases. This TCR was recovered from a woman in her forties in good health. Some clones in this sample may be carry-over from other donors' samples. The CDR3 coding sequence is TGTGCCAGTAGTATACGGAGGGGTGGGGGCACTGAAGCTTTCTTT. Residues: CASSIRRGGGTEAFF. Full variable domain (rest looked up from reference TRBV19 and TRBJ1-1): DGGITQSPKYLFRKEGQNVTLSCEQNLNHDAMYWYRQDPGQGLRLIYYSQIVNDFQKGDIAEGYSVSREKKESFPLTVTSAQKNPTAFYLCASSIRRGGGTEAFFGQGTRLTVV.